Listed here are 4 T cell receptor beta chains from one sample, sequenced in a study of cytomegalovirus exposure and HLA in healthy donors. The PCR had 60 Vbeta and 13 Jbeta primers. Repertoires were generated with immunoSEQ multiplex PCR, while TCRdb's copy carries only in-frame clones and drops some. Seen here are roughly 72,000 clones, roughly three quarters observed once, and the top ten hold roughly 22%. Sequencing was done on a sample of PBMCs. Receptor source: a woman between 40 and 55 years old in good health and CMV-seropositive.

This clone was found a few times. In nucleotides, the CDR3 is TGTGCCAGCAGCGAGTGGACAGGGCGTGAAGCTTTCTTT. Amino acid sequence: CASSEWTGREAFF. The V gene is TRBV11-2, the J gene TRBJ1-1; TRBD1 matches at 8 bases. CDR1 and CDR2 (germline): SGHAT, FQNNGV. V trimming: 5 bases; J trimming: 7 bases; junction bases outside the gene matches: 6. CDR3 length: 13 amino acids.

The chain uses TRBV7-3 and TRBJ2-2, with a tentative D call TRBD2 (6 bases). The CDR3 spans 17 residues. V shed 5 bases and J shed 0 bases, with 16 bases lying between them. Germline V lookup: CDR1 SGHTA, CDR2 FQGTGA. The CDR3 loop reads CASSPKRLATNTGELFF. The DNA for the CDR3 is TGTGCCAGCAGCCCTAAGCGGCTAGCGACGAACACCGGGGAGCTGTTTTTT.

The chain is built from TRBV27 and TRBJ2-3, with 12 bases identical to TRBD2. This CDR3 is built from 16 residues. The germline CDR1 and CDR2 sequences are MNHEY and SMNVEV (reference sequence). V trimming: 4 bases; J trimming: 0 bases; junction bases outside the gene matches: 2. CDR3 sequence (DNA): TGTGCCAGCAGTTGGACTAGCGGGGTGAGCACAGATACGCAGTATTTT. Translation: CASSWTSGVSTDTQYF.

The chain joins TRBV6-1 to TRBJ1-5; D not resolved. Trimming shortened V by 2 bases and J by 4 bases, and 9 bases separated the two germline ends. This CDR3 region has 14 residues. The germline V gene encodes CDR1 MNHNS and CDR2 SASEGT. The CDR3 protein is CASSESGLNQPQHF. CDR3 nucleotides: TGTGCCAGCAGTGAATCGGGTTTAAATCAGCCCCAGCATTTT.